One and the same sample provided the 2 T cell receptor beta chains below, sequenced in a study of T cells in tumors after PD-1 blockade. Assay used: immunoSEQ multiplex PCR; TCRdb lists only in-frame clones, some missing. Of roughly 20,000 clones listed, 81% are singletons. The input for sequencing was PBMCs, taken after anti-PD-1 therapy. These receptors were obtained from a human donor with advanced basal cell or squamous cell carcinoma (not recorded which).

The sample holds a few counts of this clone. The rearrangement joins TRBV9 to TRBJ2-5; no definite D call. The CDR3 totals 11 residues. The germline V gene has CDR1 SGDLS and CDR2 YYNGEE. Deletions cut 2 bases from V and 4 bases from J, with 3 bases between. CDR3 residues: CASSVSETQYF. The DNA of the CDR3 is TGTGCCAGCAGCGTCTCAGAGACCCAGTACTTC.

The chain recombines TRBV19 with TRBJ1-1; 8 bases match TRBD1. The germline V gene has CDR1 LNHDA and CDR2 SQIVND (reference sequence). V was pared by 11 bases and J by 3 bases, with 11 bases of the junction left unmatched. CDR3 length equals 14 residues. The CDR3 loop is CADLGQGADTEAFF. The CDR3 nucleotides read TGTGCCGATTTGGGGCAGGGGGCGGACACTGAAGCTTTCTTT.